The 25 T cell receptor beta chains given below trace back to one sample, sequenced in a study of blood T cell repertoires in COVID-19. Produced via immunoSEQ multiplex PCR; TCRdb's table is partial and in-frame only. The sample carries about 130,000 clones, roughly two thirds recorded once. The specimen sequenced was peripheral blood. These receptors were collected from a woman in her seventies with acute or convalescent COVID-19.

The chain uses TRBV28 and TRBJ2-1, with a weak D call TRBD1 (5 bases). Trimming stripped 4 bases from V and 3 bases from J, with 22 bases between. From germline, CDR1 is MDHEN and CDR2 SYDVKM. CDR3 size: 18 residues. CDR3 loop: CASSSHSGQESNYNEQFF. DNA for the CDR3: TGTGCCAGCAGTTCCCACTCCGGACAAGAGTCGAACTACAATGAGCAGTTCTTC.

The CDR3 nucleotides are TGTGCCAGCAGCCCCCGCTCTAGCGGGGGGCCGAGGGAGCAGTACTTC. Translating gives CASSPRSSGGPREQYF. The chain has TRBV7-2 and TRBJ2-7; 11 nucleotides align to TRBD2. Germline V gene sequence: CDR1 SGHTA, CDR2 FQGNSA. The CDR3 contains 16 residues. V lost 5 bases to trimming and J lost 7 bases; unmatched junction nucleotides: 13.

This chain uses TRBV7-9 with TRBJ1-4, with D hard to call. The germline V and J ends were trimmed by 0 bases and 12 bases, with 14 bases remaining between them. The CDR3 extends over 14 amino acids. Germline CDR1 reads SEHNR; CDR2 reads FQNEAQ (reference sequence). As DNA, the CDR3 is TGTGCCAGCAGCTTAGCCTCCCCCGCCGGGGAACTGTTTTTT. Its protein product is CASSLASPAGELFF. The entire variable domain, with the rest obtained from reference TRBV7-9 and TRBJ1-4, is as follows: DTGVSQNPRHKITKRGQNVTFRCDPISEHNRLYWYRQTLGQGPEFLTYFQNEAQLEKSRLLSDRFSAERPKGSFSTLEIQRTEQGDSAMYLCASSLASPAGELFFGSGTQLSVL.

The chain uses TRBV19 and TRBJ1-2; 7 bases are a match to TRBD1. This CDR3 spans 14 amino acids. Germline loops: CDR1 LNHDA, CDR2 SQIVND (reference sequence). V was pared by 7 bases and J by 1 base, with 6 bases of the junction left unmatched. The CDR3 DNA follows: TGTGCCAGTACTCTGGGACAGAATAACTATGGCTACACCTTC. Its translation is CASTLGQNNYGYTF.

V and J are TRBV12-3 or TRBV12-4 and TRBJ1-4; D is possibly TRBD1 (5 bases). V gave up 3 bases and J gave up 14 bases, with 10 bases separating them. The CDR3 is made up of 11 amino acids. CDR3: CASSLRGRLFF. CDR3 nucleotides: TGTGCCAGCAGTTTGCGGGGCAGGCTGTTTTTT.

The rearrangement joins TRBV25-1 to TRBJ2-1; 8 bases match TRBD2. Looked up from germline, CDR1 is MGHDK and CDR2 is SYGVNS. The V gene end was trimmed by 2 bases and the J gene end by 10 bases; junction bases not matched to a gene: 10. CDR3 length equals 15 residues. This CDR3 reads CASSELAGGSVEQFF. The DNA of the CDR3 is TGTGCCAGCAGTGAACTAGCGGGCGGGTCGGTCGAGCAGTTCTTC. The variable domain in full, with the rest retrieved from reference TRBV25-1 and TRBJ2-1, is EADIYQTPRYLVIGTGKKITLECSQTMGHDKMYWYQQDPGMELHLIHYSYGVNSTEKGDLSSESTVSRIRTEHFPLTLESARPSHTSQYLCASSELAGGSVEQFFGPGTRLTVL.

The rearrangement links TRBV3-1 (or the pseudogene TRBV3-2) to TRBJ2-2; 8 positions agree with TRBD1. This CDR3 region has 16 residues. The germline gives CDR1 LGHDT, CDR2 YNNKEL (reference sequence). V was clipped by 4 bases and J by 5 bases; unmatched bases: 9. The CDR3 loop is CASSPGAGGVTGELFF. As DNA, the CDR3 is TGTGCCAGCAGCCCTGGGGCAGGGGGCGTTACCGGGGAGCTGTTTTTT.

The chain is built from TRBV6-6 and TRBJ2-7, with 8 positions matching TRBD1. The CDR3 has 13 amino acids. V was pared by 4 bases and J by 3 bases, with 2 bases of the junction left unmatched. Germline-derived CDR1 and CDR2 are MNHNY and SVGAGI (reference sequence). CDR3 region: CASSSGQGYEQYF. The CDR3, as DNA: TGTGCCAGCAGTTCTGGACAGGGCTACGAGCAGTACTTC.

This clone was found once. This chain connects TRBV29-1 to TRBJ1-3, with 7 bases identical to TRBD1. Germline V CDR1 and CDR2: SQVTM, ANQGSEA. This CDR3 is 12 amino acids long. Trimming cost V 4 bases and J 8 bases; bases outside gene matches: 5. CDR3 bases: TGCAGCGTTGGGCAGGGGGTCGACACCATATATTTT. As protein: CSVGQGVDTIYF.

The chain combines TRBV7-2 with TRBJ2-7, with 7 bases matching TRBD2. Germline lookup yields CDR1 SGHTA and CDR2 FQGNSA. J was trimmed by 2 bases and V by 4 bases; bases with no gene match: 11. CDR3 size: 16 residues. The CDR3 loop is CASSSLGAGAPYEQYF. CDR3 in DNA: TGTGCCAGCAGCTCCCTTGGTGCGGGAGCGCCCTACGAGCAGTACTTC.

The V gene is TRBV19, the J gene TRBJ2-7; tentative D call: TRBD1 (6 bases). V gave up 4 bases and J gave up 7 bases, with 14 bases separating them. The V gene's germline CDR1 is LNHDA and CDR2 SQIVND (reference sequence). The CDR3 length is 13 residues. The CDR3 DNA reads TGTGCCAGTAGTAACAGGGTCTTTTCAGAGCAGTACTTC. Protein: CASSNRVFSEQYF.

This rearrangement joins TRBV9 to TRBJ2-2; D call uncertain. This CDR3 has 12 residues. CDR1 SGDLS and CDR2 YYNGEE come from the germline V gene. V shed 4 bases and J shed 3 bases, with 4 bases lying between them. The CDR3 DNA reads TGTGCCAGCAGCCCATACACCGGGGAGCTGTTTTTT. Protein sequence: CASSPYTGELFF.

The J gene is TRBJ2-2, the V gene TRBV5-1; the match to TRBD1 covers 8 bases. The V and J ends lost 4 bases and 4 bases, in that order; junction bases with no gene match: 6. This CDR3 contains 15 residues. CDR1 SGHRS and CDR2 YFSETQ come from the germline V gene. CDR3 amino acids: CASSQTGVSTGELFF. CDR3 in DNA: TGCGCCAGCAGCCAGACAGGGGTGAGCACCGGGGAGCTGTTTTTT.

V usage is TRBV7-8 and J usage is TRBJ1-5, with D perhaps TRBD1 (6 bases). The CDR3 extends over 14 amino acids. Germline CDR1 SGHVS, CDR2 FQNEAQ. Trimming cost V 1 base and J 7 bases, with 11 bases left between them. CDR3 in DNA: TGTGCCAGCAGCTTAGAGGGGGTCAACCAGCCCCAGCATTTT. Its protein is CASSLEGVNQPQHF. Complete variable domain (other parts from reference TRBV7-8 and TRBJ1-5): GAGVSQSPRYKVAKRGQDVALRCDPISGHVSLFWYQQALGQGPEFLTYFQNEAQLDKSGLPSDRFFAERPEGSVSTLKIQRTQQEDSAVYLCASSLEGVNQPQHFGDGTRLSIL.

The genes are TRBV5-4 and TRBJ1-6; 7 nucleotides align to TRBD1. The CDR3 spans 16 residues. Looked up from germline, CDR1 is SGHNT and CDR2 is YYREEE (reference sequence). The V gene end was trimmed by 1 base and the J gene end by 9 bases; junction bases not matched to a gene: 10. CDR3 in amino acids: CASSLYPHGTASPLHF. In DNA, the CDR3 is TGTGCCAGCAGCTTGTATCCTCACGGGACAGCTTCACCCCTCCACTTT.

For this clone: Other DNA sequences in the sample encode the same CDR3. The chain is built from TRBV10-3 and TRBJ2-2, with 9 positions matching TRBD1. CDR1 is ENHRY, CDR2 SYGVKD, per germline. The CDR3 is 15 residues long. The V gene end was trimmed by 7 bases and the J gene end by 1 base; junction bases not matched to a gene: 4. CDR3 in amino acids: CAINPGQGNTGELFF. CDR3 DNA: TGTGCCATCAACCCGGGACAGGGGAACACCGGGGAGCTGTTTTTT.

The rearrangement links TRBV6-6 to TRBJ2-1, with 8 bases identical to TRBD1. Germline values: CDR1 MNHNY, CDR2 SVGAGI (reference sequence). The CDR3 covers 15 residues. V trimming: 9 bases; J trimming: 4 bases; junction bases outside the gene matches: 11. CDR3 protein: CASTSRDRRYNEQFF. The CDR3 nucleotides read TGTGCCAGTACCAGCCGGGACAGGAGGTACAATGAGCAGTTCTTC.

On this clone itself: The sample contains more than one DNA sequence encoding this CDR3. The rearrangement joins TRBV27 to TRBJ1-1, with D perhaps matching TRBD1 (6 bases). V shed 5 bases and J shed 4 bases, with 11 bases lying between them. Germline CDR1 is MNHEY and CDR2 is SMNVEV (reference sequence). The CDR3 is 13 amino acids. CDR3: CASSRTGTTEAFF. CDR3 sequence (DNA): TGTGCCAGCAGTAGAACAGGGACCACTGAAGCTTTCTTT.

The rearrangement uses TRBV7-2 and TRBJ2-7; 9 bases are shared with TRBD1. The CDR3 is 16 residues long. After removal of 3 bases from V and 7 bases from J, the junction contained 13 bases not matched to a gene. In germline, CDR1 is SGHTA, CDR2 FQGNSA. CDR3 nucleotide sequence: TGTGCCAGCAGCTTTTCTACCCTAGGACAGGGGTGGGAGCAGTACTTC. Translated: CASSFSTLGQGWEQYF.

The chain has TRBV6-6 and TRBJ1-2; no reliable D call. CDR1 is MNHNY, CDR2 SVGAGI, per germline (reference sequence). V lost 0 bases and J 6 bases, leaving 11 bases between the germline ends. The CDR3 covers 14 residues. The CDR3 protein is CASSYSSSLNGYTF. CDR3 nucleotide sequence: TGTGCCAGCAGTTACTCGTCTTCCCTTAATGGCTACACCTTC.

A remark on this clone: This sample also contains other DNA sequences that code for the same CDR3. The chain joins TRBV5-1 to TRBJ1-4, with 8 bases fitting TRBD1. The length of the CDR3 is 14 residues. J was trimmed by 7 bases and V by 3 bases; bases with no gene match: 5. Germline CDR1 reads SGHRS; CDR2 reads YFSETQ. CDR3 sequence reads: CASSSGQETEKLFF. CDR3 nucleotides: TGCGCCAGCAGCTCGGGACAGGAGACTGAAAAACTGTTTTTT. The whole variable domain, filled in from reference TRBV5-1 and TRBJ1-4, reads KAGVTQTPRYLIKTRGQQVTLSCSPISGHRSVSWYQQTPGQGLQFLFEYFSETQRNKGNFPGRFSGRQFSNSRSEMNVSTLELGDSALYLCASSSGQETEKLFFGSGTQLSVL.

This clone was seen just once. V and J are TRBV7-9 and TRBJ2-7, with TRBD2 as a possible D gene (6 bases). The CDR3 is made up of 14 amino acids. V lost 8 bases to trimming and J lost 4 bases, with 18 bases between them. CDR1 is SEHNR, CDR2 FQNEAQ, per germline (reference sequence). CDR3 DNA sequence: TGTGCCAGCCAGCCTCCGGGGGAAGGGTACGAGCAGTACTTC. This gives the protein CASQPPGEGYEQYF.

V is TRBV5-4 and J is TRBJ1-6, with TRBD1 identical over 8 bases. This CDR3 is 15 amino acids long. V lost 0 bases to trimming and J lost 7 bases; unmatched junction nucleotides: 3. Germline V gene data show CDR1 as SGHNT and CDR2 as YYREEE (reference sequence). The CDR3 DNA follows: TGTGCCAGCAGCTTGGGTGGACAGGGAAATTCACCCCTCCACTTT. Translation: CASSLGGQGNSPLHF.

The chain employs TRBV7-2 and TRBJ2-1; D remains ambiguous. The V and J ends lost 5 bases and 8 bases respectively, with 16 bases between them. CDR1 is SGHTA, CDR2 FQGNSA, per germline. The CDR3 is made up of 14 amino acids. The CDR3 DNA is TGTGCCAGCAGCCCCAACCGGGTTCACGATGAGCAGTTCTTC. This encodes CASSPNRVHDEQFF.

There are a few counts of this clone. The chain joins TRBV11-2 to TRBJ2-5, with D tentatively TRBD2 (6 bases). V dropped 5 bases and J dropped 4 bases, with 17 bases sitting between them. Germline V lookup: CDR1 SGHAT, CDR2 FQNNGV. There are 15 residues in the CDR3. As DNA, the CDR3 is TGTGCCAGCAGCCCCGGGGGATTGGGAGCAGAGACCCAGTACTTC. Protein product: CASSPGGLGAETQYF. The full variable domain, in which reference TRBV11-2 and TRBJ2-5 provide the parts outside the CDR3, is EAGVAQSPRYKIIEKRQSVAFWCNPISGHATLYWYQQILGQGPKLLIQFQNNGVVDDSQLPKDRFSAERLKGVDSTLKIQPAKLEDSAVYLCASSPGGLGAETQYFGPGTRLLVL.